The source of this TCR beta chain is a study of T cell responses to AZD1222 COVID-19 vaccine. On this clone: Its antigen is unidentified.

Assay: immunoSEQ multiplex PCR; the TCRdb copy retains only in-frame clones and omits some. The sample records approximately 94,000 clones, around 87% being singletons. The CDR3 is made up of 14 amino acids. Germline V lookup: CDR1 WSHSY, CDR2 SAAADI. Trimming removed 7 bases at V and 4 bases at J, with 14 bases between. Study conclusions and caveats: Vaccine-related CD4 TCRs covered spike, predominating at 160-218 and 743-854. Of spike-specific TCRs, nearly half reportedly target regions left unmutated in variants.

The starting material was peripheral blood, obtained on day 0 of MenACWY control vaccination. The chain couples TRBV10-2 to TRBJ2-1; D is perhaps TRBD2 (6 bases). The sequence was obtained from an adult in good health. CDR3 DNA: TGCGCCAGCACTAGGGAGGCGGGATACAATGAGCAGTTCTTC. This sequence encodes CASTREAGYNEQFF.